One sample yielded the 7 T cell receptor beta chains listed below, sequenced in a study of identifying expanded T cells in peripheral blood. TCRdb keeps only in-frame clones here, not all; method: immunoSEQ multiplex PCR. The sample shows under 130,000 clones, roughly 90% of them seen only once. The sequencing input was blood. Every receptor here comes from a person aged 18-69 years in good health.

The J gene is TRBJ2-3, the V gene TRBV5-1, with 7 bases fitting TRBD2. Germline CDR1 reads SGHRS; CDR2 reads YFSETQ. The CDR3 totals 16 residues. Trimming at V came to 1 base and at J to 4 bases, leaving 9 bases not matched to a gene. DNA for the CDR3: TGCGCCAGCAGCTTGAAGGTGGGCGGGGGACCAGATACGCAGTATTTT. It yields the protein CASSLKVGGGPDTQYF.

The rearrangement uses TRBV10-3 and TRBJ2-7; tentatively, D is TRBD2 (6 bases). Germline lookup yields CDR1 ENHRY and CDR2 SYGVKD. CDR3 length equals 15 residues. V gave up 0 bases and J gave up 3 bases, with 12 bases separating them. The CDR3 reads CAISESIGGIYEQYF. CDR3 in DNA: TGTGCCATCAGTGAGTCTATCGGGGGTATCTACGAGCAGTACTTC.

V gene TRBV11-3 combines with J gene TRBJ2-3, with 13 bases fitting TRBD2. Germline V gene data show CDR1 as SGHNT and CDR2 as YENEEA. CDR3 length: 17 residues. V lost 5 bases, J lost 3 bases, and 8 bases stayed unmatched. The CDR3 reads CASSQDTSGGATDTQYF. For the CDR3, the DNA is TGTGCCAGCAGCCAGGACACTAGCGGGGGGGCAACAGATACGCAGTATTTT.

The J gene is TRBJ1-4, the V gene TRBV2; no clear D gene. CDR1 SNHLY and CDR2 FYNNEI come from the germline V gene. Trimming pared 2 bases from V and 5 bases from J, leaving 12 bases between. CDR3 length: 15 amino acids. For the CDR3, the DNA is TGTGCCAGCAGTGAATCAAGGCGGAACAATGAAAAACTGTTTTTT. Its translation: CASSESRRNNEKLFF.

On this clone: Germline is not matched at one junction end, which may reflect a read error. This rearrangement joins TRBV28 to TRBJ2-7; 9 nucleotides match TRBD1. CDR3 length: 14 amino acids. Germline V gives CDR1 MDHEN, CDR2 SYDVKM. The CDR3 is CASSTPGTGSSFNF. CDR3 DNA: TGTGCCAGCAGTACACCCGGGACAGGGTCCTCCTTTAACTTC. The full variable domain, completed using reference TRBV28 and TRBJ2-7, is DVKVTQSSRYLVKRTGEKVFLECVQDMDHENMFWYRQDPGLGLRLIYFSYDVKMKEKGDIPEGYSVSREKKERFSLILESASTNQTSMYLCASSTPGTGSSFNFGPGTRLTVT.

The chain links TRBV6-4 to TRBJ2-7; 7 positions agree with TRBD1. This CDR3 contains 14 residues. Losses at the gene ends were 7 bases for V and 0 bases for J; bases not matched to a gene: 6. The germline V gene has CDR1 MRHNA and CDR2 SNTAGT. Written as DNA, the CDR3 is TGTGCCAGCACCGTACAGGGGCACTCCTACGAGCAGTACTTC. Residues: CASTVQGHSYEQYF.

The V and J genes are TRBV4-3 and TRBJ1-2; the D gene is possibly TRBD1 (6 bases). V was shortened by 3 bases and J by 6 bases, with 20 bases between the two germline ends. This CDR3 spans 16 amino acids. Germline V gives CDR1 LGHNA, CDR2 YSLEER. CDR3 residues: CASSHDETGRWDGYTF. The DNA for the CDR3 is TGCGCCAGCAGCCATGACGAGACAGGCCGGTGGGATGGCTACACCTTC.